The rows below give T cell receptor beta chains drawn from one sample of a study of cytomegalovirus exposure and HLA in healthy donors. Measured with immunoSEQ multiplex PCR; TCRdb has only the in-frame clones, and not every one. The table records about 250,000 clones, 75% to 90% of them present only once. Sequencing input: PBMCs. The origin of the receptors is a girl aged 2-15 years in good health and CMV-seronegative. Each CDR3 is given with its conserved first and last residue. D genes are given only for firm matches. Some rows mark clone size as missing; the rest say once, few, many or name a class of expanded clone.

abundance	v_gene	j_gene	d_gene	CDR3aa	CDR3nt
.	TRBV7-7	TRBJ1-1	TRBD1	CASLWFRETGMNTEAFF	TGTGCCAGCCTATGGTTCCGAGAGACAGGGATGAACACTGAAGCTTTCTTT
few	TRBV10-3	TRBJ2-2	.	CAISDPGNTGELFF	TGTGCCATCAGTGACCCCGGGAACACCGGGGAGCTGTTTTTT
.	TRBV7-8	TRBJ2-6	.	CASSSTPSGANVLTF	TGTGCCAGCAGCTCGACACCCTCTGGGGCCAACGTCCTGACTTTC
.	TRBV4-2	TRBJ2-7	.	CASSQGLASAYEQYF	TGTGCCAGCAGCCAAGGCCTAGCGAGCGCCTACGAGCAGTACTTC
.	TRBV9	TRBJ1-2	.	CASSVDPHPDWYYGYTF	TGTGCCAGCAGCGTAGACCCTCACCCCGACTGGTACTATGGCTACACCTTC
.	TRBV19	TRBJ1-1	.	CASSIRGFSLQNTEAFF	TGTGCCAGTAGTATACGAGGGTTCTCTCTACAGAACACTGAAGCTTTCTTT
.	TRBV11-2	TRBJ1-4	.	CASSLVPTEPEKLFF	TGTGCCAGCAGCTTGGTGCCGACAGAGCCCGAAAAACTGTTTTTT
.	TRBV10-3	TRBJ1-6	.	CAIRKEGFYLSPLHF	TGTGCCATCAGGAAGGAGGGTTTTTACCTTTCACCCCTCCACTTT
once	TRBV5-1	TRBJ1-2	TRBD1	CASSSGTETYYGYTF	TGCGCCAGCAGTTCTGGGACAGAGACCTACTATGGCTACACCTTC
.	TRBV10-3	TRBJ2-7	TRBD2	CATRSGTSGRPYEQYF	TGTGCCACCCGATCCGGGACTAGCGGGAGGCCCTACGAGCAGTACTTC
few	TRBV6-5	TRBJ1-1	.	CASSYRGLNTEAFF	TGTGCCAGCAGTTACAGAGGGTTGAACACTGAAGCTTTCTTT
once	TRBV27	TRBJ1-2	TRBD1	CASSLSTGGAYGYTF	TGTGCCAGCAGTTTATCGACAGGGGGCGCATATGGCTACACCTTC
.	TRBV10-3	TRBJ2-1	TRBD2	CAISPLSGRAYNEQFF	TGTGCCATCAGTCCTCTTAGCGGGAGGGCTTACAATGAGCAGTTCTTC
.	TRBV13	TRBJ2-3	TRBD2	CASSLAASGGAGSTDTQYF	TGTGCCAGCAGCTTAGCCGCTAGCGGGGGGGCCGGTAGCACAGATACGCAGTATTTT
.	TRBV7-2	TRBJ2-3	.	CASSLAVGGLSTDTQYF	TGTGCCAGCAGCTTAGCGGTCGGGGGGCTAAGCACAGATACGCAGTATTTT
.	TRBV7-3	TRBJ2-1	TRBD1	CASSEQGAAYNEQFF	TGTGCCAGCAGCGAGCAGGGGGCTGCCTACAATGAGCAGTTCTTC
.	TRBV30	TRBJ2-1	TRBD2	CAWDGLAGHHERNYNEQFF	TGTGCCTGGGATGGACTAGCGGGACACCACGAACGGAATTACAATGAGCAGTTCTTC
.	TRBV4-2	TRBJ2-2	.	CASSHGTAGPGELFF	TGTGCCAGCAGCCATGGGACGGCGGGACCCGGGGAGCTGTTTTTT
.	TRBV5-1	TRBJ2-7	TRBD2	CASSLARSSGESAQYF	TGCGCCAGCAGCTTGGCTCGGTCTAGCGGGGAGAGCGCGCAGTACTTC
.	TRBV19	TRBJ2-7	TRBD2	CASRNKGLAGYEQYF	TGTGCCAGTAGGAATAAGGGACTAGCGGGGTACGAGCAGTACTTC
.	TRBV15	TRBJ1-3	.	CATSSPTAPSGNTIYF	TGTGCCACCAGCAGCCCGACAGCCCCCTCTGGAAACACCATATATTTT
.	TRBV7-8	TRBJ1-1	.	CASSLSTGHLNTEAFF	TGTGCCAGCAGCTTATCAACAGGTCATTTGAACACTGAAGCTTTCTTT
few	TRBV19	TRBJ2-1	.	CASSIISGSTYNEQFF	TGTGCCAGTAGTATAATATCCGGGAGTACCTACAATGAGCAGTTCTTC
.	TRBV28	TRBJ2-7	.	CASSFLLEQYF	TGTGCCAGCAGTTTCCTCCTCGAGCAGTACTTC
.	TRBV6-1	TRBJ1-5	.	CASSGRNQPQHF	TGTGCCAGCAGTGGGCGGAATCAGCCCCAGCATTTT
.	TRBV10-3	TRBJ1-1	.	CAITQRALNTEAFF	TGTGCCATCACCCAGAGGGCACTGAACACTGAAGCTTTCTTT
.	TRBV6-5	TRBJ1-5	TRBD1	CASSYYGDSYQPQHF	TGTGCCAGCAGTTACTACGGGGACAGCTATCAGCCCCAGCATTTT
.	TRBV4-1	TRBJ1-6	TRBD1	CASSQAKTTGGNSPLHF	TGCGCCAGCAGCCAAGCTAAAACGACAGGGGGCAATTCACCCCTCCACTTT
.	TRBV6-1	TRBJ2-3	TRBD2	CASSDPPGSGGGTDTQYF	TGTGCCAGCAGTGATCCCCCAGGGAGCGGGGGGGGCACAGATACGCAGTATTTT
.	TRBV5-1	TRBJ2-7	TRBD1	CASSLAGGDEQYF	TGCGCCAGCAGCTTGGCAGGGGGCGACGAGCAGTACTTC
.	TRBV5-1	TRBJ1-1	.	CASSFTDNMNTEAFF	TGCGCCAGCAGCTTCACAGACAACATGAACACTGAAGCTTTCTTT
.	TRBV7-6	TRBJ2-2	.	CATSEEWDTGELFF	TGTGCCACATCAGAGGAGTGGGACACCGGGGAGCTGTTTTTT
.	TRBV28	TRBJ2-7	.	CASSSLLVAVSYEQYF	TGTGCCAGCAGTTCCCTTTTGGTAGCGGTCTCCTACGAGCAGTACTTC
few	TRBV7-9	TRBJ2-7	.	CASSFDPGYGAGEQYF	TGTGCCAGCAGCTTTGACCCCGGCTACGGAGCTGGAGAGCAGTACTTC
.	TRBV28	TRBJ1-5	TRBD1	CASSSPPGTDSNQPQHF	TGTGCCAGCAGTTCACCTCCTGGGACAGATAGCAATCAGCCCCAGCATTTT
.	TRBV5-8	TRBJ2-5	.	CASSDQGMRETQYF	TGTGCCAGCAGCGATCAGGGAATGCGAGAGACCCAGTACTTC
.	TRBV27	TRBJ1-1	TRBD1	CASQFRTGGTEAFF	TGTGCCAGCCAGTTTCGGACAGGGGGGACTGAAGCTTTCTTT
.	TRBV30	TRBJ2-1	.	CAWSVSGVNEQFF	TGTGCCTGGAGTGTATCAGGGGTCAATGAGCAGTTCTTC
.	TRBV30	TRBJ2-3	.	CAWSNADTQYF	TGTGCCTGGAGCAACGCGGATACGCAGTATTTT
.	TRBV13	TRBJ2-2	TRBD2	CASRYRLAGSPGELFF	TGTGCCAGCAGATACCGACTAGCGGGATCCCCCGGGGAGCTGTTTTTT
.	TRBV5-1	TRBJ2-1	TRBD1	CASSQRQGSYNEQFF	TGCGCCAGCAGTCAACGACAGGGTTCCTACAATGAGCAGTTCTTC
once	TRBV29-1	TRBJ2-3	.	CSVEGGTRRFGRSTDTQYF	TGCAGCGTTGAAGGGGGGACACGGCGGTTTGGAAGATCCACAGATACGCAGTATTTT
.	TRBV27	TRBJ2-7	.	CASTEGGSPYEQYF	TGTGCCAGCACCGAGGGGGGGTCGCCATACGAGCAGTACTTC
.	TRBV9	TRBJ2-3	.	CASSPKGDISTDTQYF	TGTGCCAGCAGCCCCAAGGGGGACATTAGCACAGATACGCAGTATTTT
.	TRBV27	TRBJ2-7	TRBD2	CASSSGTRFYEQYF	TGTGCCAGCAGTTCCGGGACTAGATTCTACGAGCAGTACTTC
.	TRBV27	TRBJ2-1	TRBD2	CASSSHLAGAYNEQFF	TGTGCCAGCAGTTCTCACCTAGCGGGGGCCTACAATGAGCAGTTCTTC
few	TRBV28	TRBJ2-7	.	CASLRGGLTYEQYF	TGTGCCAGCCTTAGGGGGGGGTTAACCTACGAGCAGTACTTC
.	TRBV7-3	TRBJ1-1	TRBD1	CASSLIPGGMTEAFF	TGTGCCAGCAGCTTAATCCCAGGGGGCATGACTGAAGCTTTCTTT
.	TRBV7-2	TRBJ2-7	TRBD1	CASSLAYLDTGDEQYF	TGTGCCAGCAGCTTAGCCTACCTCGATACAGGGGACGAGCAGTACTTC
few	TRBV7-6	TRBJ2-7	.	CASSLRRDSPYEQYF	TGTGCCAGCAGCTTACGGAGGGACAGCCCCTACGAGCAGTACTTC
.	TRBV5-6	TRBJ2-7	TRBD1	CASSSGTGDISYEQYF	TGTGCCAGCAGCTCAGGGACAGGGGATATTTCCTACGAGCAGTACTTC
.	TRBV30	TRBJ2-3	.	CAWTGADTQYF	TGTGCCTGGACGGGAGCAGATACGCAGTATTTT
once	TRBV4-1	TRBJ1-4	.	CASSLGGAGTYNEKLFF	TGCGCCAGCAGCCTTGGAGGGGCAGGGACCTATAATGAAAAACTGTTTTTT
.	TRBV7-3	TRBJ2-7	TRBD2	CASSLSRTPPGLAPFEQYF	TGTGCCAGCAGCTTATCACGGACACCTCCGGGACTAGCGCCTTTCGAGCAGTACTTC